A single sample gave rise to the 30 T cell receptor beta chains below, sequenced in a study of shared clonotypes between healthy human individuals. The table came from immunoSEQ multiplex PCR; TCRdb's copy has only in-frame clones and leaves some out. The table lists 2,100,000 or so clones, 90% to 96% of them singletons. The sample comprised naive CD4+ T cells sorted from blood. The subset was: CD45RA+ positively selected. The origin of the receptors is a man aged 18 to 29 in good health.

This chain connects TRBV28 to TRBJ1-5; D is undetermined. The length of the CDR3 is 15 residues. Germline CDR1 and CDR2: MDHEN and SYDVKM. Trimming stripped 8 bases from V and 0 bases from J, with 14 bases between. CDR3 region: CASLGSPYSNQPQHF. The CDR3, as DNA: TGTGCCAGCCTCGGGAGCCCCTATAGCAATCAGCCCCAGCATTTT.

The chain carries TRBV11-3 and TRBJ2-7; D remains ambiguous. Per germline, CDR1 SGHNT and CDR2 YENEEA. V dropped 1 base and J dropped 7 bases, with 11 bases sitting between them. The CDR3 totals 13 residues. The CDR3 loop is CASSLGPSEEQYF. The CDR3 DNA follows: TGTGCCAGCAGCTTAGGACCCAGCGAGGAGCAGTACTTC. Full variable domain (outside the CDR3, taken from reference TRBV11-3 and TRBJ2-7): EAGVVQSPRYKIIEKKQPVAFWCNPISGHNTLYWYLQNLGQGPELLIRYENEEAVDDSQLPKDRFSAERLKGVDSTLKIQPAELGDSAVYLCASSLGPSEEQYFGPGTRLTVT.

V is TRBV5-6 and J is TRBJ2-3, with 7 bases that match TRBD2. The CDR3 is 16 amino acids. With V trimmed by 4 bases and J by 1 base, 9 bases remained unmatched. Germline CDR1 reads SGHDT; CDR2 reads YYEEEE. CDR3 amino acids: CASSLIPSGGTDTQYF. In DNA, the CDR3 is TGTGCCAGCAGCCTCATCCCGAGCGGGGGCACAGATACGCAGTATTTT. Full variable domain (remainder filled in from reference TRBV5-6 and TRBJ2-3): DAGVTQSPTHLIKTRGQQVTLRCSPKSGHDTVSWYQQALGQGPQFIFQYYEEEERQRGNFPDRFSGHQFPNYSSELNVNALLLGDSALYLCASSLIPSGGTDTQYFGPGTRLTVL.

The chain couples TRBV5-4 to TRBJ1-2; D remains ambiguous. This CDR3 has 14 amino acids. Germline-derived CDR1 and CDR2 are SGHNT and YYREEE (reference sequence). V was pared by 0 bases and J by 2 bases, with 8 bases between. CDR3: CASSLADWNYGYTF. In DNA form, the CDR3 reads TGTGCCAGCAGCTTGGCGGACTGGAACTATGGCTACACCTTC.

This chain links TRBV5-4 with TRBJ2-5, with 7 bases fitting TRBD1. Germline V lookup: CDR1 SGHNT, CDR2 YYREEE (reference sequence). The CDR3 is 16 residues long. V was clipped by 0 bases and J by 2 bases; unmatched bases: 7. The CDR3 spells CASSLESGRGQETQYF. The CDR3 nucleotides read TGTGCCAGCAGCTTGGAGAGTGGCAGGGGGCAAGAGACCCAGTACTTC.

The rearrangement links TRBV7-2 to TRBJ2-7; D is possibly TRBD2 (5 bases). Per germline, CDR1 SGHTA and CDR2 FQGNSA. The CDR3 length is 13 residues. Between the trimmed V and J ends, which lost 3 bases and 6 bases, there was a span of 12 bases. Here the CDR3 reads CASSFEWGVEQYF. The CDR3 DNA is TGTGCCAGCAGCTTCGAGTGGGGAGTCGAGCAGTACTTC. Full variable domain (rest looked up from reference TRBV7-2 and TRBJ2-7): GAGVSQSPSNKVTEKGKDVELRCDPISGHTALYWYRQSLGQGLEFLIYFQGNSAPDKSGLPSDRFSAERTGGSVSTLTIQRTQQEDSAVYLCASSFEWGVEQYFGPGTRLTVT.

V is TRBV28 and J is TRBJ2-2; 8 nucleotides match TRBD2. This CDR3 has 15 amino acids. The V segment lost 1 base and the J segment 5 bases; nucleotides outside the gene matches: 3. Germline-derived CDR1 and CDR2 are MDHEN and SYDVKM. The CDR3 is CASSLLQRGTGELFF. The CDR3 nucleotides are TGTGCCAGCAGTTTATTGCAGCGGGGGACCGGGGAGCTGTTTTTT.

V and J are TRBV5-1 and TRBJ2-7, with D uncertain. The CDR3 spans 14 residues. V was pared by 0 bases and J by 5 bases, with 12 bases between. Per germline, CDR1 SGHRS and CDR2 YFSETQ. CDR3 residues: CASSLGRELHEQYF. The CDR3 DNA sequence: TGCGCCAGCAGCTTGGGTAGGGAACTGCACGAGCAGTACTTC.

The V call is TRBV11-2, the J call TRBJ2-7, with 9 bases that match TRBD1. Per germline, CDR1 SGHAT and CDR2 FQNNGV. The CDR3 runs to 17 residues. With 5 bases clipped from V and 1 base from J, the junction kept 12 bases outside the gene matches. CDR3 in amino acids: CASSPNRRDRVSYEQYF. The CDR3 nucleotides read TGTGCCAGCAGCCCAAATAGACGGGACAGGGTTTCCTACGAGCAGTACTTC.

The V gene is TRBV11-2, the J gene TRBJ1-3, with D hard to call. The germline CDR1 and CDR2 sequences are SGHAT and FQNNGV. V was pared by 2 bases and J by 0 bases, with 5 bases between. The length of the CDR3 is 14 residues. The CDR3 sequence is CASSLSISGNTIYF. Written as DNA, the CDR3 is TGTGCCAGCAGCTTATCGATCTCTGGAAACACCATATATTTT.

The V call is TRBV19, the J call TRBJ1-5; 8 bases are shared with TRBD1. J gave up 9 bases and V 6 bases, and 7 bases lay outside the gene matches. From germline, CDR1 is LNHDA and CDR2 SQIVND (reference sequence). This CDR3 spans 13 amino acids. The CDR3 reads CASRGQAGRPQHF. Here the CDR3 DNA reads TGTGCCAGTAGGGGACAGGCGGGAAGGCCCCAGCATTTT.

On this clone: At the DNA level, this CDR3 is encoded by other sequences in the same sample as well. The chain joins TRBV5-1 to TRBJ1-1; D is unresolved. CDR1 and CDR2 from the germline V gene are SGHRS and YFSETQ. This CDR3 comprises 13 residues. Trimming removed 4 bases at V and 1 base at J, with 8 bases between. DNA for the CDR3: TGCGCCAGCAGCCTTTGGGGGAACACTGAAGCTTTCTTT. Amino acid sequence: CASSLWGNTEAFF.

The CDR3 region is CASSSSPTGGYTF. CDR3 DNA: TGTGCCAGCAGCTCTTCCCCCACTGGGGGCTACACCTTC. V usage is TRBV6-5 and J usage is TRBJ1-2; D not resolved. V lost 6 bases, J lost 8 bases, and 16 bases lay in between. Per germline, CDR1 MNHEY and CDR2 SVGAGI. The CDR3 spans 13 residues.

The V gene is TRBV2, the J gene TRBJ1-6, with a tentative D call TRBD1 (5 bases). V was cut by 2 bases and J by 0 bases, with 11 bases left in between. The CDR3 is made up of 17 amino acids. Germline lookup yields CDR1 SNHLY and CDR2 FYNNEI. The CDR3: CASSEMQGSSYNSPLHF. The CDR3 DNA is TGTGCCAGCAGTGAAATGCAGGGAAGCTCCTATAATTCACCCCTCCACTTT.

This chain links TRBV23-1 with TRBJ2-7; D is uncertain. TRBV23-1 is flagged as an ORF with uncertain function. V was clipped by 6 bases and J by 0 bases, with 12 bases between them. CDR3 size: 14 residues. For the CDR3, the DNA is TGCGCCAGCAGCCCGGGTTCCGCCTCCTACGAGCAGTACTTC. Translated, it gives CASSPGSASYEQYF.

V usage is TRBV10-3 and J usage is TRBJ1-5, with a possible D match to TRBD1 (6 bases). The CDR3 has 16 residues. The germline V gene encodes CDR1 ENHRY and CDR2 SYGVKD. Trimming stripped 10 bases from V and 2 bases from J, with 21 bases between. The CDR3 spells CATNTIPGAGNQPQHF. The DNA of the CDR3 is TGTGCCACCAATACTATACCGGGGGCCGGCAATCAGCCCCAGCATTTT.

In DNA, the CDR3 is TGTGCCAGCAGCCAAGGAAGTCCCGGGGAGCTGTTTTTT. Amino acid sequence: CASSQGSPGELFF. The chain couples TRBV28 to TRBJ2-2, with D hard to call. In germline, CDR1 is MDHEN, CDR2 SYDVKM. There are 13 residues in the CDR3. Trimming shortened V by 6 bases and J by 6 bases, and 11 bases separated the two germline ends.

V is TRBV10-3 and J is TRBJ2-5; D is uncertain. V was trimmed by 0 bases and J by 2 bases, leaving 10 bases between them. CDR3 length: 15 amino acids. CDR1 is ENHRY, CDR2 SYGVKD, per germline. The CDR3 region has the DNA TGTGCCATCAGTGAGTCGGCAGAAAAGCAAGAGACCCAGTACTTC. Translation: CAISESAEKQETQYF.

On this clone itself: At the DNA level, this CDR3 is encoded by other sequences in the same sample as well. The chain couples TRBV5-4 to TRBJ2-5; D call uncertain. Germline loops: CDR1 SGHNT, CDR2 YYREEE (reference sequence). CDR3 length: 12 amino acids. Trimming took 2 bases from V and 5 from J, leaving 7 bases between them. The DNA for the CDR3 is TGTGCCAGCAGCTTAGGGTTGGAGACCCAGTACTTC. As protein: CASSLGLETQYF. Supplemented by reference TRBV5-4 and TRBJ2-5, the full variable domain reads ETGVTQSPTHLIKTRGQQVTLRCSSQSGHNTVSWYQQALGQGPQFIFQYYREEENGRGNFPPRFSGLQFPNYSSELNVNALELDDSALYLCASSLGLETQYFGPGTRLLVL.

The rearrangement uses TRBV28 and TRBJ2-3; 11 bases match TRBD2. Germline V gives CDR1 MDHEN, CDR2 SYDVKM. V lost 7 bases, J lost 3 bases, and 6 bases stayed unmatched. CDR3 length equals 15 residues. DNA of the CDR3: TGTGCCAGCATGTTAGCGGGGGGGCAGACAGATACGCAGTATTTT. Its translation: CASMLAGGQTDTQYF.

This clone appeared a single time. V is TRBV5-3 and J is TRBJ2-2, with TRBD2 as a possible D gene (6 bases). TRBV5-3 is designated an ORF whose function remains uncertain. V was pared by 6 bases and J by 1 base, with 16 bases between. The CDR3 spans 16 residues. This CDR3 reads CARKPSAGLNTGELFF. CDR3 sequence (DNA): TGTGCCAGAAAACCTTCTGCGGGGTTGAACACCGGGGAGCTGTTTTTT.

The rearrangement joins TRBV11-2 to TRBJ1-6, with 8 bases that match TRBD1. This CDR3 is 15 amino acids long. Trimming at V came to 3 bases and at J to 8 bases, leaving 6 bases not matched to a gene. Germline CDR1 is SGHAT and CDR2 is FQNNGV. The CDR3 loop is CASSFSRGHDSPLHF. The CDR3 coding sequence is TGTGCCAGCAGCTTCAGCAGGGGGCATGATTCACCCCTCCACTTT.

The chain recombines TRBV5-1 with TRBJ2-2, with 7 bases that match TRBD2. Germline-derived CDR1 and CDR2 are SGHRS and YFSETQ. This CDR3 has 15 residues. V shed 3 bases, J shed 2 bases, and the junction held 4 bases outside the gene matches. The CDR3 sequence is CASSSGGTNTGELFF. The CDR3 region has the DNA TGCGCCAGCAGCTCCGGGGGGACTAACACCGGGGAGCTGTTTTTT.

The chain employs TRBV18 and TRBJ1-1; 7 bases fit TRBD1. CDR1 is KGHSH and CDR2 is LQKENI in the germline V gene. The ends lost 1 base at V and 7 bases at J; junction bases unmatched: 3. This CDR3 has 13 amino acids. CDR3 in amino acids: CASSPRGQSEAFF. DNA for the CDR3: TGTGCCAGCTCACCACGGGGACAGAGTGAAGCTTTCTTT.

The V gene is TRBV6-6, the J gene TRBJ2-7; unclear D gene. The ends were cut back, 4 bases at V and 6 bases at J, with 19 bases in the middle. Per germline, CDR1 MNHNY and CDR2 SVGAGI (reference sequence). The CDR3 extends over 15 amino acids. The CDR3: CASSFRVGYLGEQYF. CDR3 coding DNA: TGTGCCAGCAGTTTCCGGGTGGGTTATCTAGGCGAGCAGTACTTC.

This rearrangement joins TRBV6-1 to TRBJ2-7; D is perhaps TRBD1 or TRBD2 (6 bases each). Per the germline V gene, CDR1 is MNHNS and CDR2 is SASEGT. Trimming took 3 bases from V and 1 from J, leaving 10 bases between them. The CDR3 length is 14 residues. CDR3 region: CASSEVGGSYEQYF. CDR3 DNA sequence: TGTGCCAGCAGTGAGGTAGGGGGGTCCTACGAGCAGTACTTC.

The gene calls are TRBV7-9 and TRBJ1-1; no firm D call. The CDR3 is made up of 13 amino acids. Germline V lookup: CDR1 SEHNR, CDR2 FQNEAQ (reference sequence). Trimming pared 7 bases from V and 1 base from J, leaving 10 bases between. The CDR3, as DNA: TGTGCCAGCATAGCTCGGGCGAACACTGAAGCTTTCTTT. Amino acids: CASIARANTEAFF.

V usage is TRBV5-4 and J usage is TRBJ2-5; D is undetermined. The CDR3 runs 14 residues. Trimming took off 0 bases at V and 1 base at J, with 7 bases between the two ends. Germline V gene sequence: CDR1 SGHNT, CDR2 YYREEE (reference sequence). CDR3 sequence (DNA): TGTGCCAGCAGCTTGGGGACCACCCAAGAGACCCAGTACTTC. Its protein is CASSLGTTQETQYF.

The rearrangement joins TRBV7-9 to TRBJ2-3; the match to TRBD2 covers 10 bases. CDR3 length equals 18 residues. Unmatched junction bases numbered 9, after V lost 3 bases and J lost 0 bases. From germline, CDR1 is SEHNR and CDR2 FQNEAQ (reference sequence). The CDR3 loop is CASSLSLAGLLSTDTQYF. In DNA, the CDR3 is TGTGCCAGCAGCTTGTCACTAGCGGGGCTCTTAAGCACAGATACGCAGTATTTT. The full variable domain, rest sourced from reference TRBV7-9 and TRBJ2-3, is DTGVSQNPRHKITKRGQNVTFRCDPISEHNRLYWYRQTLGQGPEFLTYFQNEAQLEKSRLLSDRFSAERPKGSFSTLEIQRTEQGDSAMYLCASSLSLAGLLSTDTQYFGPGTRLTVL.

The chain joins TRBV4-1 to TRBJ2-2, with 9 bases aligning to TRBD2. J was trimmed by 2 bases and V by 4 bases; bases with no gene match: 5. This CDR3 comprises 16 residues. Germline assignment: CDR1 MGHRA and CDR2 YSYEKL. The CDR3: CASSLGLALNTGELFF. The DNA of the CDR3 is TGCGCCAGCAGCCTCGGACTAGCGCTCAACACCGGGGAGCTGTTTTTT.